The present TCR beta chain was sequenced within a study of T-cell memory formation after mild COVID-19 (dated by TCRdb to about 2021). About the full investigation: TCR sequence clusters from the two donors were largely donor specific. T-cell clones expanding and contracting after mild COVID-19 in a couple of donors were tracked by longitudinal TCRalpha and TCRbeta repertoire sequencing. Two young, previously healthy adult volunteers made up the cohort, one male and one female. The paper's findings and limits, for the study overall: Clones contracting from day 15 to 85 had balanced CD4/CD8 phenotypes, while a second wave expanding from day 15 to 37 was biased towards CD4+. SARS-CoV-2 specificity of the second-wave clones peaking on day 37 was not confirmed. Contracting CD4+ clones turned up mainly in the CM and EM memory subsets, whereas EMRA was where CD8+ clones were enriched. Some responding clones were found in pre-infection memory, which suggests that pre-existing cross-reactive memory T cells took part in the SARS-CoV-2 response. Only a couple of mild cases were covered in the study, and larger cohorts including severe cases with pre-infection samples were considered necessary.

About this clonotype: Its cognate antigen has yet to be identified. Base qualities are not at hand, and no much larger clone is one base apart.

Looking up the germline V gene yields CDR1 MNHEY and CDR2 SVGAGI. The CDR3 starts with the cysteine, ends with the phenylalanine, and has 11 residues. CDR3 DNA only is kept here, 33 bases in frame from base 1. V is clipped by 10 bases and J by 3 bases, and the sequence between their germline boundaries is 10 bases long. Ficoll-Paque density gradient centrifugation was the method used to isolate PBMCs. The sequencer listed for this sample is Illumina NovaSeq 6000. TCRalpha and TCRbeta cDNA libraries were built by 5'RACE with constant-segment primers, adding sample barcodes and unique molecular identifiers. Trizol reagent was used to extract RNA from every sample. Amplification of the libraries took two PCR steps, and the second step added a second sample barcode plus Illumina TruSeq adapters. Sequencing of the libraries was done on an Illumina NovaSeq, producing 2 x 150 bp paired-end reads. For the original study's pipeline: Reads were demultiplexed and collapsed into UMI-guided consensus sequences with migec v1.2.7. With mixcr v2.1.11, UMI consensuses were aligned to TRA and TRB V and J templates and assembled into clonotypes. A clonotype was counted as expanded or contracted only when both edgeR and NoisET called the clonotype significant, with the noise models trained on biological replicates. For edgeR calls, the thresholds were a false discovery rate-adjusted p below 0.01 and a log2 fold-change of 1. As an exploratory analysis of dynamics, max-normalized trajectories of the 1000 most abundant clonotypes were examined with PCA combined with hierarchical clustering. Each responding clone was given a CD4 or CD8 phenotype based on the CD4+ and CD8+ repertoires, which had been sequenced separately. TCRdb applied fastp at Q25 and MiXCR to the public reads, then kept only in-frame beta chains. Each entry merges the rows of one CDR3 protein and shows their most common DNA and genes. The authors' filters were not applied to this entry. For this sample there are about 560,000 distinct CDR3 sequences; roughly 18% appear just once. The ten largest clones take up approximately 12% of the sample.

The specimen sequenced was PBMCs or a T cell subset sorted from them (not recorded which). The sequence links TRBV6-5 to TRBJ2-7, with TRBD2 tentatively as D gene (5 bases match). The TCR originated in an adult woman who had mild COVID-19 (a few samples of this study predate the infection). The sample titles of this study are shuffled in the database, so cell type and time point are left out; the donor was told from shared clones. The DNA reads TGTGCCACCAATGAGGGCTACGAGCAGTACTTC. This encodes CATNEGYEQYF.